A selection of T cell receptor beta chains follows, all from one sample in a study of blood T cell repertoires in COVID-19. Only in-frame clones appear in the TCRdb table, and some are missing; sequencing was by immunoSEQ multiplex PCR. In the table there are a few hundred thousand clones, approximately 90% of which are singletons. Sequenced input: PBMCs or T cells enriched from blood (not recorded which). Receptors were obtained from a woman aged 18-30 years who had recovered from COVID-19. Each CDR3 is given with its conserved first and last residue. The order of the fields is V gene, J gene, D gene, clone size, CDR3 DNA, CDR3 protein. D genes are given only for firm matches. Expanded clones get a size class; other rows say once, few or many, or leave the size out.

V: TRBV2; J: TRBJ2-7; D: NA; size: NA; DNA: TGTGCCAGCAGTTTTGGGACTTACTCGAGCTCCTACGAGCAGTACTTC; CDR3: CASSFGTYSSSYEQYF
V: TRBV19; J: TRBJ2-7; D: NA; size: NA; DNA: TGTGCCAGTAGTATAAGAGACGGGGGATACGAGCAGTACTTC; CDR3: CASSIRDGGYEQYF
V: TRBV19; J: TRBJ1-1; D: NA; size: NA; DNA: TGTGCCAGTAGTATATCAGGGAATAATGAAGCTTTCTTT; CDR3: CASSISGNNEAFF
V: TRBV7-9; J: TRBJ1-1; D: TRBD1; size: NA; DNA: TGTGCCAGCAGCTCACCCAATACCCGGGACAGGGAAGCTTTCTTT; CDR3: CASSSPNTRDREAFF
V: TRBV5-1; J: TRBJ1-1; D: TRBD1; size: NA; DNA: TGCGCCAGCAGCTTGGAAACAGGGGGCACTGAAGCTTTCTTT; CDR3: CASSLETGGTEAFF
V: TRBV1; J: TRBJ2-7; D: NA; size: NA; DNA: TGCACCAGCAGTTCCCTACGCGAGCAGTACTTC; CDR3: CTSSSLREQYF
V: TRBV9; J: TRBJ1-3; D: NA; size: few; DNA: TGTGCCAGCAGCGTAGTAGCAGGGTCAAACACCATATATTTT; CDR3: CASSVVAGSNTIYF
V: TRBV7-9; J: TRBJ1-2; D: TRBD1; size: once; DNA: TGTGCCAGCAGCTTAGGGACAGGGGGAAATAATGGCTACACCTTC; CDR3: CASSLGTGGNNGYTF
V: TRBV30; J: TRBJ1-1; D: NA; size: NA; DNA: TGTGCCTGGAGTGTACCAGGGCTAGTCACTGAAGCTTTCTTT; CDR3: CAWSVPGLVTEAFF
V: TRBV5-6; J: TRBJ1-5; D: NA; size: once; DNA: TGTGCCAGCAGCGCTGACGGAGGCCTTGGGCCCCAGCATTTT; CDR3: CASSADGGLGPQHF
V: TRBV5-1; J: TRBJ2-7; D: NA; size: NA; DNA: TGCGCCAGCCGCGGGACCGGGTTGGGAGAGCAGTACTTC; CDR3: CASRGTGLGEQYF
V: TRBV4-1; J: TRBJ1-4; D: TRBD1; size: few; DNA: TGCGCCAGCAGCCAAACAGGGGGCACTAATGAAAAACTGTTTTTT; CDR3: CASSQTGGTNEKLFF
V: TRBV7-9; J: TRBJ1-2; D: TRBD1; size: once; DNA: TGTGCCAGCAGCCCCACAGGGGGCGCCGATGGCTACACCTTC; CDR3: CASSPTGGADGYTF
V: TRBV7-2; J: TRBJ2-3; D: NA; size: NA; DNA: TGTGCCAGCAGCTTATTCCCGGCGGGCACAGATACGCAGTATTTT; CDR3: CASSLFPAGTDTQYF
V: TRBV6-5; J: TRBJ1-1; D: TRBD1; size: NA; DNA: TGTGCCAGCAGCTGGACAGGGAACACTGAAGCTTTCTTT; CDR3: CASSWTGNTEAFF
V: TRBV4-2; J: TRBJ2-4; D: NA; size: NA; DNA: TGTGCCAGCAGCCGCGAGGGGGTGGGCATTCAGTACTTC; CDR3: CASSREGVGIQYF
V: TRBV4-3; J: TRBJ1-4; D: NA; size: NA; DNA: TGCGCCAGCAGCCAAGATTTAGGGGCAACTAATGAAAAACTGTTTTTT; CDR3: CASSQDLGATNEKLFF
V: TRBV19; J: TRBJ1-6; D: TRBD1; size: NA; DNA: TGTGCCAGTACGGCAGGGGGAAGCTCCTATAATTCACCCCTCCACTTT; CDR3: CASTAGGSSYNSPLHF
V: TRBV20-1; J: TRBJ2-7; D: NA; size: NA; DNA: TGCAGTGCTAGAGATCGCGAGCAGTACTTC; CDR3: CSARDREQYF
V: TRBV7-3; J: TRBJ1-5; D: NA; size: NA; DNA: TGTGCCAGCAGCTCAACGGCCAATCAGCCCCAGCATTTT; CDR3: CASSSTANQPQHF
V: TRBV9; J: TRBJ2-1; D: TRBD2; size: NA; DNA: TGTGCCAGCAGCTTTAGCGGGGGGGCCTACAATGAGCAGTTCTTC; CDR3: CASSFSGGAYNEQFF
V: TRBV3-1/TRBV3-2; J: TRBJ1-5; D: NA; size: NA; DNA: TGTGCCAGCAGCCTAGGACAGTATCAGCCCCAGCATTTT; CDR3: CASSLGQYQPQHF
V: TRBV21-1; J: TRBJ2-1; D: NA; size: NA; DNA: TGTGCCAGCAGCAAAGTACGGCTAGCGGGGCCGTACAATGAGCAGTTCTTC; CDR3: CASSKVRLAGPYNEQFF
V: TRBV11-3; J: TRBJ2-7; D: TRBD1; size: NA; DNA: TGTGCCAGCAGCTTCGGGACAGGGCCCTACGAGCAGTACTTC; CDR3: CASSFGTGPYEQYF
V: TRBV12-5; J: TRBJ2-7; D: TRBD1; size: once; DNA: TGTGCTAGTGGTTTGGTCCTATCGGGACAGGGGACCCACGAGCAGTACTTC; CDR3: CASGLVLSGQGTHEQYF